Below are 7 T cell receptor beta chains sequenced from a single sample in a study of T-cell reconstitution after alpha-beta-depleted transplantation in children. This sample's TCRbeta library carried unique molecular identifier barcodes. TCRdb passed the PCR reads through MiXCR, listing each CDR3 protein once. Here the sample spans 200,000 to 300,000 distinct CDR3 sequences, about 12% being singletons. This sample comprised PBMCs from the stem cell graft donor, obtained from the stem cell graft. All receptors derive from a human donor who donated a stem cell graft to a child with acute lymphoblastic leukemia.

This chain joins TRBV6-2 or TRBV6-3 and TRBJ2-7; D perhaps matches TRBD1 (5 bases). Between the trimmed V and J ends, which lost 6 bases and 0 bases, there was a span of 15 bases. This CDR3 region has 15 residues. Germline V lookup: CDR1 MNHEY, CDR2 SVGEGT. CDR3 nucleotides: TGTGCCAGCAGCGGCCCCCCAGGGAACTCCTACGAGCAGTACTTC. Encoded protein: CASSGPPGNSYEQYF.

In regard to this clonotype: Possible read error: a much larger clone is one base away. V and J are TRBV29-1 and TRBJ1-3; D is undetermined. The CDR3 consists of 11 residues. V gave up 3 bases and J gave up 7 bases, with 7 bases separating them. Germline V gene data show CDR1 as SQVTM and CDR2 as ANQGSEA. The CDR3 DNA sequence: TGCAGCGTTGACGTGGGGAACACCATATATTTT. Protein sequence: CSVDVGNTIYF.

This clonotype has a count of ten or more. The chain employs TRBV29-1 and TRBJ2-5; 11 bases match TRBD2. Looked up from germline, CDR1 is SQVTM and CDR2 is ANQGSEA. The trim removed 4 bases at V and 2 bases at J, leaving 9 bases unmatched. The CDR3 loop spans 16 amino acids. The CDR3 loop reads CSVALAASGRQETQYF. CDR3 coding DNA: TGCAGCGTTGCCCTCGCGGCTAGCGGGAGGCAAGAGACCCAGTACTTC.

Only a few counts were recorded for this clonotype. This chain links TRBV10-3 with TRBJ2-1; the match to TRBD2 covers 15 bases. Germline assignment: CDR1 ENHRY and CDR2 SYGVKD. The J segment lost 0 bases and the V segment lost 3 bases, leaving 6 bases of the junction unmatched. This CDR3 comprises 19 residues. The CDR3 DNA reads TGTGCCATCAGTGATGTAGGGACTAGCGGGGGGAACTCCTACAATGAGCAGTTCTTC. Protein sequence: CAISDVGTSGGNSYNEQFF.

Ten or more counts support this clonotype. The chain combines TRBV20-1 with TRBJ1-1, with D maybe TRBD1 (6 bases). The CDR3 is 14 amino acids. Germline values: CDR1 DFQATT, CDR2 SNEGSKA (reference sequence). Between the trimmed V and J ends, which lost 8 bases and 5 bases, there was a span of 21 bases. CDR3 sequence reads: CSQKPQGWGTEAFF. The CDR3 nucleotides are TGCAGTCAAAAACCACAGGGTTGGGGGACTGAAGCTTTCTTT.

The chain carries TRBV13 and TRBJ2-5, with D perhaps given as TRBD1 or TRBD2 (6 bases each). The CDR3 consists of 16 residues. Deletions cut 9 bases from V and 4 bases from J, with 24 bases between. Germline V CDR1 and CDR2: PRHDT, FYEKMQ (reference sequence). CDR3 sequence reads: CARGRGLTQGGETQYF. The CDR3 region has the DNA TGTGCCAGGGGCCGGGGCCTAACACAGGGAGGAGAGACCCAGTACTTC.

The chain recombines TRBV20-1 with TRBJ2-7, with 8 bases fitting TRBD1. After removal of 7 bases from V and 6 bases from J, the junction contained 8 bases not matched to a gene. Looked up from germline, CDR1 is DFQATT and CDR2 is SNEGSKA (reference sequence). The CDR3 is made up of 12 amino acids. CDR3: CSVEDRVLEQYF. DNA of the CDR3: TGCAGTGTTGAGGACAGGGTTCTCGAGCAGTACTTC.